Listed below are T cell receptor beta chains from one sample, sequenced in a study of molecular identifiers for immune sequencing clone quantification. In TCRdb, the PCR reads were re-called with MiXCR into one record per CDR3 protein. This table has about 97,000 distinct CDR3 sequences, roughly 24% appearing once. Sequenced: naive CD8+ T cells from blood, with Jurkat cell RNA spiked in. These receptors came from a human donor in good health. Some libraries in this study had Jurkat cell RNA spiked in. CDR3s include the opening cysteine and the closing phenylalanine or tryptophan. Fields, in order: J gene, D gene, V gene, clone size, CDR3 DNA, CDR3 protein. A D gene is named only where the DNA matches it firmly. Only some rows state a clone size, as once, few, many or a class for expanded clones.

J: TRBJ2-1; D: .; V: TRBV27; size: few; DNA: TGTGCCAGCAGTTCCGGGGTCCGGGTAGGGGAGCAGTTCTTC; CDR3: CASSSGVRVGEQFF
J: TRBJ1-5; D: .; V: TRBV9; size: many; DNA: TGTGCCAGCAGCCTCGGACTGAGCAATCAGCCCCAGCATTTT; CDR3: CASSLGLSNQPQHF
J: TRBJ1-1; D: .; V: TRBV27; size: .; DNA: TGTGCCAGCAGCCCAGAGGGTCGGACTGAAGCTATCTTT; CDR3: CASSPEGRTEAIF
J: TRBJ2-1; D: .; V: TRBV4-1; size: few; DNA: TGCGCCAGCAGCCAAGAGGCCGGCAGCTCCTACAATGAGCAGTTCTTC; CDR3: CASSQEAGSSYNEQFF
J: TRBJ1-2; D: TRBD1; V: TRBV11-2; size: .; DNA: TGTGCCAGCAGCCTAGGGGACAGGATCGTCTATGGCTACACCTTC; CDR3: CASSLGDRIVYGYTF
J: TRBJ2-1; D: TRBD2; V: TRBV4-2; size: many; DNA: TGTGCCAGCAGCCAAAGCCTAGCGGGGACTCTATACAATGAGCAGTTCTTC; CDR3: CASSQSLAGTLYNEQFF
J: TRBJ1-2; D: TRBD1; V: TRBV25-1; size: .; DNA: TGTGCCAGCAGTAACACGACAGGGACGTTACTCTATGGCTACACCTTC; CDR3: CASSNTTGTLLYGYTF
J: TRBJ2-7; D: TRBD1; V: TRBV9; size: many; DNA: TGTGCCAGCAGCGAAATGGGAACAGGGGGCCAAGAGCAGTACTTC; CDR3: CASSEMGTGGQEQYF
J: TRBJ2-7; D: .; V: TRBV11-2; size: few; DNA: TGTGCCAGCAGCTCCGCAGGGAGATTAAAACCCTACGAGCAGTACTTC; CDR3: CASSSAGRLKPYEQYF
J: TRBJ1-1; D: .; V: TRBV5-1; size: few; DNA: TGCGCCAGTCGGGACGGAGCGTTGAACACTGAAGCTTTCTTT; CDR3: CASRDGALNTEAFF
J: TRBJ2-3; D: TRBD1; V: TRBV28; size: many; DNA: TGTGCCAGCAGCCCGGACAGGGGTAGTGAGGATACGCAGTATTTT; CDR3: CASSPDRGSEDTQYF
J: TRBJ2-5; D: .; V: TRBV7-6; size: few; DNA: TGTGCCAGCAGCACACCCTGGGACGGAGAACAAGAGACCCAGTACTTC; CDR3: CASSTPWDGEQETQYF
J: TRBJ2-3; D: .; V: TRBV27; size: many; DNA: TGTGCCAGCAGTTTAGGGCAGGGAGGAACAGATACGCAGTATTTT; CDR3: CASSLGQGGTDTQYF
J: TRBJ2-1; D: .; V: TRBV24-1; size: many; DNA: TGTGCCACCAGCCACACTAGGACGGGGGAGCAGTTCTTC; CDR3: CATSHTRTGEQFF
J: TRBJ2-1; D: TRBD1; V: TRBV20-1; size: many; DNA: TGCAGTGCGATATCCGGGACAGGGTCTCTCGATGAGCAGTTCTTC; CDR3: CSAISGTGSLDEQFF
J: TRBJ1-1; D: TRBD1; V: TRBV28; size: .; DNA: TGTGCCAGCAGTCCGGACAGGTCCAATCTGAACACTGAAGCTATCTTT; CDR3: CASSPDRSNLNTEAIF
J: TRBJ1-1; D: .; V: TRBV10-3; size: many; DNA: TGTGCCATCAGCCCTGGACCGATGAACACTGAAGCTTTCTTT; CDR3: CAISPGPMNTEAFF
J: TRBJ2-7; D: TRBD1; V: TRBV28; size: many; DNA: TGTGCCAGCAGCCCAAGACAGGGGATCCACGAGCAGTACTTC; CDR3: CASSPRQGIHEQYF
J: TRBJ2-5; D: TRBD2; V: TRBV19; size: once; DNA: TGTGCCAGTAGTACACTAGCGGGAGGGCTGGAGACCCAGTACTTC; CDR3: CASSTLAGGLETQYF
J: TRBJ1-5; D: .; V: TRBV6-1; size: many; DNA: TGTGCCAGCAGTGAGGGCAGACATAGCAATCAGCCCCAGCATTTT; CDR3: CASSEGRHSNQPQHF
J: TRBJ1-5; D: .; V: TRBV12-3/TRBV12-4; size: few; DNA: TGTGCCAGCAGTTTAAGACCGGATATTAATCAGCCCCAGCATTTT; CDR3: CASSLRPDINQPQHF
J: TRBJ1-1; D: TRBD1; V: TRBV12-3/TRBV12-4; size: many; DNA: TGTGCCAGCAGCTCCAGGGGGCCCCTTCCCAACACTGAAGCTTTCTTT; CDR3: CASSSRGPLPNTEAFF
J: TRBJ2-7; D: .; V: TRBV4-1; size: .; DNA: TGCGCCAGCAGCCAAGAACCGGGACCCATGAGCTCCTACGAGCAGTACTTC; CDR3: CASSQEPGPMSSYEQYF
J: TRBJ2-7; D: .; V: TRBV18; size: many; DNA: TGTGCCAGCTCAGCTTTCCCGGGACCGCCATACCCCCCGACCTACGAGCAGTACTTC; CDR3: CASSAFPGPPYPPTYEQYF
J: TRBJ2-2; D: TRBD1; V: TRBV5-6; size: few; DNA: TGTGCCAGCAGCTTAGCCGGGACAGTTAACACCGGGGAGCTGTTTTTT; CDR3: CASSLAGTVNTGELFF